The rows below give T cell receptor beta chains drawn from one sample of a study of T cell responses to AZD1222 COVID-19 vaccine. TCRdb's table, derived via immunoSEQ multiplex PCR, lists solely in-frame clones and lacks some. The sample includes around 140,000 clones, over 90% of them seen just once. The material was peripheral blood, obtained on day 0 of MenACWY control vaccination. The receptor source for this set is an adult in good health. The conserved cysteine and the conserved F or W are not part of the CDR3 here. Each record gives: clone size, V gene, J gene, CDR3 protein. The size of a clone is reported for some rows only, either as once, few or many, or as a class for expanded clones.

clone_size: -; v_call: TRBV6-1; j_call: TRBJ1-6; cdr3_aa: ASSEYSQGSSPLH
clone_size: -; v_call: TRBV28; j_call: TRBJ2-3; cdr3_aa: ASRASGTPDTQY
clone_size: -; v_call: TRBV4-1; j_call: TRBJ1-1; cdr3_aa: ASSQVRGMNTEAF
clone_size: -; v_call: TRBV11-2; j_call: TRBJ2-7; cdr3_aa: ASSSNRDSTYEQY
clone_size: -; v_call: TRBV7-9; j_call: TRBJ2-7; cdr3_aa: ASSLASGNSYEQY
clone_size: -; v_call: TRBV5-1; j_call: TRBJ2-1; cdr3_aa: ASSFGLAGYYNEQF
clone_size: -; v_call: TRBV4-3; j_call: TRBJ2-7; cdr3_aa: ASSQGASYEQY
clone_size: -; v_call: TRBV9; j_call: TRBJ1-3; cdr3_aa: ASSPSLGNTIY
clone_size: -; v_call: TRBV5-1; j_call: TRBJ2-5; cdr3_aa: ASSLERIAETQY
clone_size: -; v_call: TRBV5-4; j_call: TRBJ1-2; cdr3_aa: ASSPRSTNYGYT
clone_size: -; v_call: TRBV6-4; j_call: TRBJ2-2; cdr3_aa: ASSEMGLHTGELF
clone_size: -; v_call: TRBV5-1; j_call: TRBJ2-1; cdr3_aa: ASSRLGTGYNNEQF
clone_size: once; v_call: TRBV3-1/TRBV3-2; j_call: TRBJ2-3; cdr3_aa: ASSPAGTAKFPAQY
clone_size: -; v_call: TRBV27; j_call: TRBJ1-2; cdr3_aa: ASSLVARDDYGYT
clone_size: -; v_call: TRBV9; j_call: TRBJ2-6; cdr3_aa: ASSVEGSSGANVLT
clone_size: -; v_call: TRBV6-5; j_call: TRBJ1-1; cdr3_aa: ASSYSGTHTEAF
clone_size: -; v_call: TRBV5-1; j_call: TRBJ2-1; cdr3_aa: ASRGGLAVYNEQF
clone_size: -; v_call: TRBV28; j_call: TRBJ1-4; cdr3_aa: ASSTPGFQEREKLF
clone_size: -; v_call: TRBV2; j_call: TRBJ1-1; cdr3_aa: ASSPIRDTEAF
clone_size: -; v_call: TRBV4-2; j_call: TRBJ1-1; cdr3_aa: ASRPQNSLNTEAF
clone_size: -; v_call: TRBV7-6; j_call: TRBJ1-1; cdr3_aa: ASSLAQGTTEAF
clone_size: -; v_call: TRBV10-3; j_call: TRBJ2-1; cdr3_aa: AIGKTWPPVHEQF
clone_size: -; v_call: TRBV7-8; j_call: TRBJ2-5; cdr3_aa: ASSLRQFGETQY
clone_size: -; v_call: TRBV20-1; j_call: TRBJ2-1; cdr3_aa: SARLAGEQF
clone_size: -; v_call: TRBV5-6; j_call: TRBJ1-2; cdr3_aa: ASRRQGGYGYT
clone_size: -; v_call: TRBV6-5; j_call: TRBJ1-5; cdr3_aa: ASRFGGYSNQPQH
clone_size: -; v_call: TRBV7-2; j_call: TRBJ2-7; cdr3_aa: ASKRTEGDEQY
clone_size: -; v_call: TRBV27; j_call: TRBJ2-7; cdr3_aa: ASSLIASGRRY
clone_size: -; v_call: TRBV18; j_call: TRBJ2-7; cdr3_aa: ASSPTAGRNEQY
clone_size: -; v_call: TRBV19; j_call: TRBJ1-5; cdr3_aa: ASRDRVANQPQH
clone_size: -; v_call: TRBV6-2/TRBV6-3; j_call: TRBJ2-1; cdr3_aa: ASSYGLNEQF
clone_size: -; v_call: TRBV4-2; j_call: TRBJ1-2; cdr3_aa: ASSQGQWNYGYT
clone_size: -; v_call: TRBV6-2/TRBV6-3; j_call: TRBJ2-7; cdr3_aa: ASSPPGGDYEQY
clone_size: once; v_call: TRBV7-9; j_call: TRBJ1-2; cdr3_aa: ASSLGSQGRAGYT
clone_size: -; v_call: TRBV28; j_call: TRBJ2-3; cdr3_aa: ASSSAGLESTDTQY
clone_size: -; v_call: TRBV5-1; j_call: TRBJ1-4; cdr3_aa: ASSGGADGEKLF
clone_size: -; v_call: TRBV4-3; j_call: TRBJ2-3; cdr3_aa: ASSQEYSGGRTDTQY
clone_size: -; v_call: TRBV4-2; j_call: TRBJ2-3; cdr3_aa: ASSGTPLTDTQY
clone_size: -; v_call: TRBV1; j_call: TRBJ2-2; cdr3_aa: TSSQDHPRLAGTGELF
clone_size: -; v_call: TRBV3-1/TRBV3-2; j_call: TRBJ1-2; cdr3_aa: ASSQVVSHGYT
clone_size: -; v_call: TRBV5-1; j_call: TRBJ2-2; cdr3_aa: ASSLAVQGGTGELF
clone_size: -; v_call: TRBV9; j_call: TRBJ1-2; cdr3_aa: ASSVAGIRGYT
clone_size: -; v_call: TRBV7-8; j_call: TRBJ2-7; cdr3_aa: ASSLAGAGGYEQY
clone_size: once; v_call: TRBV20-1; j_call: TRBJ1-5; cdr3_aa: SASTGPNQPQH
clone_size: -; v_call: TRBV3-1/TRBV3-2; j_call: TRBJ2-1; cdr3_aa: ASSQWDRENNEQF